This T cell receptor beta chain was recorded in a study of blood T cell repertoires in COVID-19. Method: immunoSEQ multiplex PCR; TCRdb's copy keeps in-frame clones and lacks some. This sample yields around 280,000 clones, of which around 85% are seen a single time; roughly 6.3% belongs to the top ten. Trimming left V 1 base short and J 10 bases short, with 11 bases between. This CDR3 comprises 13 residues. Germline CDR1 and CDR2: LGHNA and YSLEER. The clonotype originates from a woman aged 40 to 50 who had recovered from COVID-19. The sample taken for sequencing was PBMCs or T cells enriched from blood (not recorded which). The chain couples TRBV4-3 to TRBJ2-1; the D is unclear. The CDR3 bases are TGCGCCAGCAGCCAAGGGGCCCTTGGGGAGCAGTTCTTC. It codes for CASSQGALGEQFF.